The 3 T cell receptor beta chains in this list originate from one sample, sequenced in a study of graft-versus-host responses after intestinal transplantation. Assay used: immunoSEQ multiplex PCR; TCRdb lists only in-frame clones, some missing. The top ten clones hold around 3.3% of a sample with about 120,000 clones, about 95% of them seen once. Their antigens are not known. Specimen: unstimulated CD8+ T cells sorted from spleen or lymph node cells, collected before intestinal transplant. The receptor source for this set is a human donor who received an intestinal transplant.

This rearrangement joins TRBV11-2 to TRBJ2-5; 10 positions agree with TRBD2. The CDR3 has 18 residues. Trimming cost V 2 bases and J 4 bases; bases outside gene matches: 13. Germline-derived CDR1 and CDR2 are SGHAT and FQNNGV. The DNA of the CDR3 is TGTGCCAGCAGCTTAAAGGAGTCTAGCGGGAGCTATGGAGAGACCCAGTACTTC. Amino acids: CASSLKESSGSYGETQYF.

The chain is built from TRBV7-9 and TRBJ2-7; 7 bases map to TRBD1. This CDR3 is built from 15 residues. The J segment lost 6 bases and the V segment lost 1 base, leaving 9 bases of the junction unmatched. From germline, CDR1 is SEHNR and CDR2 FQNEAQ (reference sequence). CDR3 nucleotides: TGTGCCAGCAGCTTAGAAGGTTCACAGGGGCTCGAGCAGTACTTC. Protein sequence: CASSLEGSQGLEQYF.

The chain links TRBV19 to TRBJ1-2, with no clear D. Between the trimmed V and J ends, which lost 4 bases and 6 bases, there was a span of 12 bases. This CDR3 is built from 13 residues. Germline V gene data show CDR1 as LNHDA and CDR2 as SQIVND (reference sequence). The CDR3, as DNA: TGTGCCAGTAGTACCCCCGACCCTGATGGCTACACCTTC. The encoded protein is CASSTPDPDGYTF.